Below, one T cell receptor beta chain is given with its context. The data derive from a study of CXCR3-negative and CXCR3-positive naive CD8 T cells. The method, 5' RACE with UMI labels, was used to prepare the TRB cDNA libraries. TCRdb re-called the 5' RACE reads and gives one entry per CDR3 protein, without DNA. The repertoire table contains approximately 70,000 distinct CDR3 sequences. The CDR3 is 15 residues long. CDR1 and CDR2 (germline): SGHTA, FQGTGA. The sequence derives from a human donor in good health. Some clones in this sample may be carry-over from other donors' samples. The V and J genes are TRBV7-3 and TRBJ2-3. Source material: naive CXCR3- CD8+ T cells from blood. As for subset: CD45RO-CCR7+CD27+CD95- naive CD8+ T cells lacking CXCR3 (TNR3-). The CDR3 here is CASSPAVVGTDTQYF.